This T cell receptor beta chain is from a study of Graves' ophthalmopathy and Graves' hyperthyroidism. A few counts support this clonotype. One end of the junction varies from germline; a read error may be responsible. The CDR3 length is 15 residues. As the template, RNA transcripts were used to amplify TCR beta CDR3 regions. Following a first-round RT-PCR that used HTBI primers, a second-round multiplex PCR was carried out. TCRdb independently ran MiXCR on the multiplex PCR reads; one entry per CDR3 protein. Of 400,000 to 450,000 distinct CDR3 sequences listed, around 21% were seen once; the top ten hold approximately 3.2%.

The specimen sequenced was peripheral blood. The sequence was collected from a woman aged 18-29 years with stable Graves' hyperthyroidism. The V call is TRBV12-3 or TRBV12-4, the J call TRBJ1-1; 9 nucleotides align to TRBD1. CDR3 sequence reads: CVSRTGGALGTEAFF. CDR3 nucleotides: TGTGTCAGCAGAACAGGGGGCGCACTGGGCACTGAAGCTTTCTTT.